What follows are 17 T cell receptor beta chains derived from one specimen sequenced in a study of cytomegalovirus exposure and HLA in healthy donors. The PCR had 60 Vbeta and 13 Jbeta primers. Using immunoSEQ multiplex PCR, the repertoire was profiled, and TCRdb retains in-frame clones only, with some absent. The repertoire includes 75,000 to 95,000 clones, 70% to 85% of them detected once, and roughly 12% sits in the top ten. Sequencing was performed on PBMCs. The receptors originated from a human donor in good health.

CDR3 nucleotide sequence: TGTGCCAGTAGTATTGGGCACCGGGATGGGCAGTTCTTC. Residues: CASSIGHRDGQFF. V usage is TRBV19 and J usage is TRBJ2-1; possible D gene TRBD2, 5 bases. CDR3 length: 13 residues. V was cut by 3 bases and J by 12 bases, with 15 bases left in between. Germline-derived CDR1 and CDR2 are LNHDA and SQIVND (reference sequence).

The J gene is TRBJ2-7, the V gene TRBV5-4; the match to TRBD1 covers 7 bases. J lost 2 bases, V lost 10 bases, and 9 bases had no gene match. The CDR3 has 13 residues. CDR1 and CDR2 (germline): SGHNT, YYREEE (reference sequence). CDR3 sequence (DNA): TGTGCCGCGAAAGGGGGCCCTACCTACGAGCAGTACTTC. This gives the protein CAAKGGPTYEQYF.

The chain is built from TRBV27 and TRBJ1-5; D is possibly TRBD1 (6 bases). This CDR3 spans 13 amino acids. V was trimmed by 4 bases and J by 2 bases, leaving 6 bases between them. Germline CDR1 and CDR2: MNHEY and SMNVEV (reference sequence). DNA for the CDR3: TGTGCCAGCAGTTACAGGGGCAATCAGCCCCAGCATTTT. Encoded protein: CASSYRGNQPQHF.

This clone was counted a few times. The CDR3 sequence: CASSESVGDSSYEQYF. The CDR3, as DNA: TGTGCCAGCAGTGAATCGGTAGGGGACAGCTCCTACGAGCAGTACTTC. V is TRBV6-1 and J is TRBJ2-7; 7 nucleotides line up with TRBD1. Trimming at V came to 2 bases and at J to 0 bases, leaving 7 bases not matched to a gene. The CDR3 has 16 amino acids. Looked up from germline, CDR1 is MNHNS and CDR2 is SASEGT.

The chain links TRBV12-5 to TRBJ2-1; 9 bases are a match to TRBD2. V gave up 5 bases and J gave up 1 base; unmatched junction bases: 6. Per the germline V gene, CDR1 is LGHNT and CDR2 is FRNRAP. This CDR3 region has 16 residues. CDR3 in amino acids: CASGPDLAGSYNEQFF. DNA for the CDR3: TGTGCTAGTGGTCCCGATCTAGCGGGGTCCTACAATGAGCAGTTCTTC.

The chain couples TRBV7-2 to TRBJ1-1; D not resolved. The CDR3 loop spans 15 amino acids. Per germline, CDR1 SGHTA and CDR2 FQGNSA. The V end lost 11 bases, the J end lost 0 bases, and 19 bases lay between the germline ends. The CDR3 DNA reads TGTGCCCTAGGAGCGGAGGGTCTTATGAACACTGAAGCTTTCTTT. Protein sequence: CALGAEGLMNTEAFF.

The chain uses TRBV5-1 and TRBJ2-1; 11 bases align to TRBD2. The CDR3 has 14 residues. From germline, CDR1 is SGHRS and CDR2 YFSETQ. V dropped 4 bases and J dropped 9; count of bases not matched to a gene: 6. The CDR3 nucleotides read TGCGCCAGCAGCCTGACTAGCGGGGCACTTGAGCAGTTCTTC. This encodes CASSLTSGALEQFF.

This clone was picked up a small number of times. The chain is built from TRBV10-3 and TRBJ2-1, with 8 bases matching TRBD2. The germline gives CDR1 ENHRY, CDR2 SYGVKD. The CDR3 is made up of 16 amino acids. J lost 4 bases, V lost 3 bases, and 8 bases had no gene match. CDR3 protein: CAISDPPSGGYNEQFF. CDR3 bases: TGTGCCATCAGTGACCCCCCCAGCGGGGGTTACAATGAGCAGTTCTTC.

Turning to this clone: The same CDR3 is also encoded by other DNA sequences in this sample. V usage is TRBV9 and J usage is TRBJ1-1, with a possible D match to TRBD1 (5 bases). CDR3 length: 13 amino acids. The V end was cut by 0 bases, the J end by 5 bases, with 8 bases between. The germline V gene encodes CDR1 SGDLS and CDR2 YYNGEE. The CDR3 here is CASSVDGGTEAFF. In DNA form, the CDR3 reads TGTGCCAGCAGCGTAGACGGGGGAACTGAAGCTTTCTTT.

The CDR3 coding sequence is TGTGCCAGCAGCCGACAACCCTACTCCTACAATGAGCAGTTCTTC. Protein sequence: CASSRQPYSYNEQFF. V is TRBV6-5 and J is TRBJ2-1, with unresolved D. Germline CDR1 is MNHEY and CDR2 is SVGAGI. This CDR3 contains 15 residues. V dropped 6 bases and J dropped 0 bases, with 12 bases sitting between them.

The chain recombines TRBV5-1 with TRBJ2-6, with D possibly TRBD2 on 5 matching bases. The CDR3 has 15 residues. The germline CDR1 and CDR2 sequences are SGHRS and YFSETQ. Between the trimmed V and J ends, which lost 4 bases and 0 bases, there was a span of 8 bases. CDR3 sequence: CASSLGNSGANVLTF. Written as DNA, the CDR3 is TGCGCCAGCAGCCTCGGGAACTCTGGGGCCAACGTCCTGACTTTC.

V and J are TRBV7-2 and TRBJ2-3, with 7 nucleotides matching TRBD2. V lost 5 bases, J lost 2 bases, and 7 bases stayed unmatched. This CDR3 comprises 15 residues. Germline V gene data show CDR1 as SGHTA and CDR2 as FQGNSA. The CDR3 is CASSPGLGHTDTQYF. CDR3 sequence (DNA): TGTGCCAGCAGCCCCGGACTAGGGCACACAGATACGCAGTATTTT.

In this sample, this clone turned up a few times. V is TRBV7-2 and J is TRBJ2-5; unclear D gene. The CDR3 sequence is 11 residues long. The germline V gene encodes CDR1 SGHTA and CDR2 FQGNSA. Trimming left V 6 bases short and J 4 bases short, with 6 bases between. The CDR3 loop is CASSNTETQYF. The CDR3 DNA sequence: TGTGCCAGCAGTAACACAGAGACCCAGTACTTC.

This clone came up once. The CDR3 nucleotides are TGTGCCAGCAGCTTGGGGACAGGGAATTTCTATGGCTACACCTTC. This sequence encodes CASSLGTGNFYGYTF. The rearrangement uses TRBV7-9 and TRBJ1-2, with 9 bases identical to TRBD1. V shed 3 bases and J 4 bases; nucleotides not matched to a gene: 6. The CDR3 is 15 residues long. The germline V gene has CDR1 SEHNR and CDR2 FQNEAQ (reference sequence).

The rearrangement links TRBV7-2 to TRBJ1-6, with D possibly TRBD1 on 5 matching bases. The CDR3 totals 18 residues. In germline, CDR1 is SGHTA, CDR2 FQGNSA. Trimming removed 5 bases at V and 1 base at J, with 18 bases between. CDR3 DNA: TGTGCCAGCAGCCTCCGACGGGTCAACAGGTCCTATAATTCACCCCTCCACTTT. Protein product: CASSLRRVNRSYNSPLHF.

V usage is TRBV7-8 and J usage is TRBJ2-7; TRBD1 aligns across 8 bases. Germline V gene sequence: CDR1 SGHVS, CDR2 FQNEAQ. Losses at the gene ends were 5 bases for V and 0 bases for J; bases not matched to a gene: 9. This CDR3 has 16 amino acids. The CDR3 region has the DNA TGTGCCAGCAGCCCTGGGACAGGCCATCCCTCCTACGAGCAGTACTTC. Translating it yields CASSPGTGHPSYEQYF.

V is TRBV5-6 and J is TRBJ2-5, with a tentative D call TRBD2 (5 bases). CDR1 is SGHDT and CDR2 is YYEEEE in the germline V gene. V gave up 0 bases and J gave up 5 bases, with 8 bases separating them. The CDR3 sequence is 13 residues long. The CDR3 DNA sequence: TGTGCCAGCAGCTTGGGGAGGTTTGAGACCCAGTACTTC. It codes for CASSLGRFETQYF.